Given below is one TCR beta chain in context. Clones were sequenced by immunoSEQ multiplex PCR, and TCRdb holds only the in-frame ones, with some missing. The sample has about 150,000 clones, over 70% seen once; the top ten hold over 8%. The sample is drawn from a study of T cell responses to AZD1222 COVID-19 vaccine. The CDR3 totals 16 residues. CDR1 is SGHNT and CDR2 is YYREEE in the germline V gene (reference sequence). V shed 2 bases, J shed 4 bases, and the junction held 6 bases outside the gene matches. This chain joins TRBV5-4 and TRBJ2-2; 9 bases fit TRBD1. Sequences were derived from peripheral blood, sampled 28 days after the second AZD1222 dose. This receptor was taken from an adult who received the AZD1222 COVID-19 vaccine. CDR3 nucleotides: TGTGCCAGCAGCTTACGGGACAGGGTACGCACCGGGGAGCTGTTTTTT. It specifies CASSLRDRVRTGELFF.